These 20 T cell receptor beta chains were all obtained from the same sample, sequenced in a study of T-cell memory formation after mild COVID-19 (dated by TCRdb to about 2021). Receptor libraries were prepared by 5' RACE. The sequencing machine was an Illumina NovaSeq 6000. TCRdb handled the public reads itself, with Q25 trimming in fastp and clone calling in MiXCR, and kept productive beta chains. Rows matching on CDR3 protein sequence are summarized as one entry with the most common DNA and genes. The sample profile shows about 270,000 distinct CDR3 sequences; 15% to 20% of them were found once. The biggest ten clones account for around 23% of the sample. Sequencing was carried out using PBMCs or a T cell subset sorted from them (not recorded which). The receptors here all came from a man between 18 and 35 years old who had mild COVID-19 (a few samples of this study predate the infection). The sample titles of this study are shuffled in the database, so cell type and time point are left out; the donor was told from shared clones.

This clonotype was counted many times. V and J are TRBV20-1 and TRBJ1-6, with a tentative D call TRBD1 (6 bases). This CDR3 is built from 13 residues. Between the trimmed V and J ends, which lost 0 bases and 6 bases, there was a span of 6 bases. CDR1 is DFQATT and CDR2 is SNEGSKA in the germline V gene (reference sequence). CDR3 region: CSARDRGNSPLHF. The DNA for the CDR3 is TGCAGTGCTAGAGACAGGGGTAATTCACCCCTCCACTTT.

This clonotype has only a few counts. The CDR3 nucleotides are TGCGCCAGCAGCGAAATTAGCGGGGGGCCCTACAATGAGCAGTTCTTC. Its translation: CASSEISGGPYNEQFF. V gene TRBV5-1 combines with J gene TRBJ2-1; 10 bases line up with TRBD2. The length of the CDR3 is 16 residues. Per the germline V gene, CDR1 is SGHRS and CDR2 is YFSETQ. Trimming at V came to 4 bases and at J to 2 bases, leaving 6 bases not matched to a gene.

This chain connects TRBV14 to TRBJ2-5, with D unclear. The V end was cut by 4 bases, the J end by 0 bases, with 21 bases between. This CDR3 has 18 amino acids. CDR1 SGHDN and CDR2 FVKESK come from the germline V gene. The CDR3 spells CASSRENRRWFYQETQYF. CDR3 bases: TGTGCCAGCAGCCGAGAAAATCGGCGTTGGTTTTACCAAGAGACCCAGTACTTC.

The chain has TRBV7-8 and TRBJ2-2; the D is unclear. Trimming left V 3 bases short and J 4 bases short, with 9 bases between. This CDR3 is built from 14 residues. Per germline, CDR1 SGHVS and CDR2 FQNEAQ. The CDR3 here is CASSLRFFTGELFF. The DNA for the CDR3 is TGTGCCAGCAGCTTGAGATTCTTCACCGGGGAGCTGTTTTTT.

This clonotype was observed a few times. The chain combines TRBV7-2 with TRBJ1-2, with D perhaps matching TRBD1 (6 bases). This CDR3 is 15 amino acids long. Germline CDR1 and CDR2: SGHTA and FQGNSA. V dropped 0 bases and J dropped 3 bases, with 11 bases sitting between them. CDR3 loop: CASSLAEGTYYGYTF. For the CDR3, the DNA is TGTGCCAGCAGCTTAGCGGAAGGGACATACTATGGCTACACCTTC.

In its sample, this clonotype was seen a few times. One end of the junction varies from germline; a read error may be responsible. The chain combines TRBV7-9 with TRBJ1-1; D call uncertain. The germline gives CDR1 SEHNR, CDR2 FQNEAQ (reference sequence). The CDR3 runs 12 residues. The CDR3 here is CASSPTLPGDSF. In DNA, the CDR3 is TGTGCCAGCAGCCCGACCCTTCCTGGGGATTCGTTT. The full variable domain, with the rest looked up from reference TRBV7-9 and TRBJ1-1, is DTGVSQNPRHKITKRGQNVTFRCDPISEHNRLYWYRQTLGQGPEFLTYFQNEAQLEKSRLLSDRFSAERPKGSFSTLEIQRTEQGDSAMYLCASSPTLPGDSFGQGTRLTVV.

The J gene is TRBJ2-3, the V gene TRBV4-1; TRBD2 matches 9 bases. Germline CDR1 reads MGHRA; CDR2 reads YSYEKL. With 1 base clipped from V and 6 bases from J, the junction kept 5 bases outside the gene matches. The CDR3 totals 15 residues. The CDR3 sequence is CASSQVGGGADTQYF. In DNA form, the CDR3 reads TGCGCCAGCAGCCAAGTCGGCGGGGGGGCGGATACGCAGTATTTT.

This clonotype was seen a handful of times. The gene calls are TRBV24-1 and TRBJ2-5, with 7 positions matching TRBD2. The V gene end was trimmed by 8 bases and the J gene end by 2 bases; junction bases not matched to a gene: 13. This CDR3 contains 16 residues. Germline V gene lookup returns CDR1 KGHDR and CDR2 SFDVKD. The CDR3 DNA is TGTGCCACCACCACCGAGGCGGGAGCGGGGCAAGAGACCCAGTACTTC. This sequence encodes CATTTEAGAGQETQYF.

There are a few counts of this clonotype. The gene calls are TRBV6-5 and TRBJ1-2; D is undetermined. The CDR3 has 12 residues. V lost 7 bases and J 5 bases, leaving 11 bases between the germline ends. Germline values: CDR1 MNHEY, CDR2 SVGAGI. CDR3 region: CASNLPGYGYTF. The CDR3 DNA is TGTGCCAGCAACCTCCCGGGTTATGGCTACACCTTC.

This clonotype was seen only a few times. This sequence joins TRBV7-6 and TRBJ2-7, with D perhaps TRBD1 (5 bases). Deletions cut 5 bases from V and 4 bases from J, with 12 bases between. The CDR3 has 13 residues. CDR1 is SGHVS, CDR2 FNYEAQ, per germline. The CDR3 here is CASSMDTGYEQYV. Written as DNA, the CDR3 is TGTGCCAGCAGCATGGACACAGGTTACGAGCAGTACGTC.

The chain couples TRBV11-3 to TRBJ2-3; TRBD2 matches 7 bases. With V trimmed by 5 bases and J by 6 bases, 8 bases remained unmatched. Germline V CDR1 and CDR2: SGHNT, YENEEA. CDR3 length: 14 amino acids. CDR3 in amino acids: CASSPSAGVDTQYF. DNA of the CDR3: TGTGCCAGCAGCCCCAGCGCGGGGGTGGATACGCAGTATTTT.

There are a few counts of this clonotype. This rearrangement joins TRBV20-1 to TRBJ2-5, with TRBD2 as a possible D gene (6 bases). V gave up 6 bases and J gave up 5 bases, with 16 bases separating them. CDR3 length equals 13 residues. CDR1 is DFQATT, CDR2 SNEGSKA, per germline (reference sequence). CDR3 bases: TGCAGTGCGGACTATCAGAGGGTGGAGACCCAGTACTTC. This encodes CSADYQRVETQYF.

The J gene is TRBJ1-2, the V gene TRBV18, with 7 bases lining up with TRBD1. Germline trimming cut 4 bases from V and 5 bases from J; bases unmatched to any gene: 4. The CDR3 consists of 13 residues. Germline V CDR1 and CDR2: KGHSH, LQKENI. The CDR3 DNA reads as TGTGCCAGCTCACGGGACAGCCAATATGGCTACACCTTC. Protein sequence: CASSRDSQYGYTF.

The CDR3 protein is CASSLQGYNSPLHF. The CDR3 nucleotides read TGTGCCAGCTCACTTCAGGGGTATAATTCACCCCTCCACTTT. V usage is TRBV18 and J usage is TRBJ1-6, with D possibly TRBD1 on 6 matching bases. This CDR3 has 14 amino acids. The V gene lost 4 bases and the J gene lost 4 bases, with 8 bases spanning the gap. Germline V gives CDR1 KGHSH, CDR2 LQKENI.

The chain combines TRBV28 with TRBJ2-2, with TRBD1 matching 9 bases. The CDR3 has 16 amino acids. Trimming at V came to 5 bases and at J to 7 bases, leaving 11 bases not matched to a gene. Germline lookup yields CDR1 MDHEN and CDR2 SYDVKM. The CDR3 coding sequence is TGTGCCAGCAGTGCCCTGGGGACAGGGTCCGACGGGGAGCTGTTTTTT. Its protein is CASSALGTGSDGELFF.

This clonotype was found a few times. V is TRBV5-1 and J is TRBJ1-1; no definite D call. The V end was cut by 3 bases, the J end by 8 bases, with 17 bases between. Germline CDR1 and CDR2: SGHRS and YFSETQ. The CDR3 consists of 14 residues. In DNA form, the CDR3 reads TGCGCCAGCAGCTCGACTGTCGGTAACCGGGAAGCTTTCTTT. The encoded protein is CASSSTVGNREAFF. The variable domain in full, completed from reference TRBV5-1 and TRBJ1-1, reads KAGVTQTPRYLIKTRGQQVTLSCSPISGHRSVSWYQQTPGQGLQFLFEYFSETQRNKGNFPGRFSGRQFSNSRSEMNVSTLELGDSALYLCASSSTVGNREAFFGQGTRLTVV.

The chain recombines TRBV5-1 with TRBJ1-5, with 10 bases that match TRBD1. CDR3 length: 15 residues. V was clipped by 4 bases and J by 2 bases; unmatched bases: 3. Germline V CDR1 and CDR2: SGHRS, YFSETQ. CDR3 bases: TGCGCCAGCAGCGCCGGGACAGGGGGCAATCAGCCCCAGCATTTT. Its protein is CASSAGTGGNQPQHF.

The sample holds a few counts of this clonotype. CDR3 amino acids: CASRSLAGGSYEQYF. CDR3 bases: TGTGCCAGCAGGTCACTAGCGGGAGGGAGCTACGAGCAGTACTTC. The chain couples TRBV6-5 to TRBJ2-7, with 13 nucleotides matching TRBD2. J gave up 3 bases and V 6 bases, and 5 bases lay outside the gene matches. This CDR3 is built from 15 residues. Germline V lookup: CDR1 MNHEY, CDR2 SVGAGI.

This clonotype was observed a few times. The chain combines TRBV7-2 with TRBJ2-2; the match to TRBD2 covers 9 bases. V gave up 5 bases and J gave up 4 bases; unmatched junction bases: 8. This CDR3 has 16 amino acids. Germline assignment: CDR1 SGHTA and CDR2 FQGNSA. For the CDR3, the DNA is TGTGCCAGCAGCCGCCCGGGGACTAGCAGCACCGGGGAGCTGTTTTTT. This sequence encodes CASSRPGTSSTGELFF.

The rearrangement links TRBV29-1 to TRBJ2-1, with a possible D match to TRBD2 (6 bases). Deletions cut 1 base from V and 3 bases from J, with 13 bases between. The CDR3 is made up of 15 amino acids. Germline V gene data show CDR1 as SQVTM and CDR2 as ANQGSEA. CDR3: CSVEGGGTGYNEQFF. CDR3 nucleotide sequence: TGCAGCGTTGAAGGAGGCGGGACTGGCTACAATGAGCAGTTCTTC.